This T cell receptor (beta chain) came from a study of sequential checkpoint blockade in melanoma. As regards this clone: Other DNA sequences in the sample encode the same CDR3.

The table came from immunoSEQ multiplex PCR; TCRdb's copy has only in-frame clones and leaves some out. Of about 28,000 clones in the sample, 83% were seen once. CDR1 is SGHAT and CDR2 is FQNNGV in the germline V gene. The CDR3 is 15 amino acids. Trimming removed 5 bases from V and 4 bases from J, with 18 bases in between. Treatment indicated: randomized to nivolumab then ipilimumab (arm A) or the reverse (arm B). Sequenced material: CD8+ T cells sorted from blood (inferred from file names), taken from a patient given nivolumab and ipilimumab in sequence. This chain uses TRBV11-2 with TRBJ2-7, with a tentative D call TRBD1 (7 bases). This receptor was obtained from a human donor with melanoma. As DNA, the CDR3 is TGTGCCAGCAGCCCAGAGGGGGCTAGCGCGTACGAGCAGTACTTC. It translates to CASSPEGASAYEQYF.